The rows below give T cell receptor beta chains drawn from one sample of a study of long-term antiretroviral therapy in people with HIV. Some clones are missing from TCRdb's copy, which holds only in-frame ones; the method was immunoSEQ multiplex PCR. The table records tens of thousands of clones, about 82% of them present only once. Here the sequenced sample was unsorted PBMCs, taken 0.8 years before starting antiretroviral therapy. These receptors were obtained from a man aged 18 to 29 with HIV. Each CDR3 is given without its conserved first and last residue. Clone size is shown for a subset of rows, as once, few, many or a class of expanded clone.

TRBJ2-3 | NA | TRBV5-4 | ASSLRTGITDTQY
TRBJ1-2 | NA | TRBV7-2 | ASSVSRGQALYGYT
TRBJ2-1 | NA | TRBV29-1 | SVGQVIFGEQF
TRBJ2-1 | NA | TRBV7-8 | ASSLAVVGNEQF
TRBJ2-3 | NA | TRBV28 | ASSFIGGGHTQY
TRBJ1-2 | once | TRBV6-5 | ASSWAGIDGYT
TRBJ2-5 | NA | TRBV19 | ASSIGQGRKETQY
TRBJ2-7 | NA | TRBV6-1 | ASSGLADYEQY
TRBJ1-1 | NA | TRBV4-2 | ASSQVVQGGTEAF
TRBJ1-1 | NA | TRBV7-9 | ASSHSYPQRSGGGTEAF
TRBJ2-7 | NA | TRBV6-6 | ASSPPGNYEQY
TRBJ1-3 | NA | TRBV15 | ATSRDLAASGNTIY
TRBJ1-5 | NA | TRBV5-5 | ASSPDRGRNQPQH
TRBJ2-5 | NA | TRBV5-1 | ASSEGLAGVETQY
TRBJ1-2 | NA | TRBV6-6 | ASSYSAPGGIGYT
TRBJ2-2 | NA | TRBV2 | ASVGLAGANTGELF
TRBJ2-7 | NA | TRBV30 | AWSVSLSYEQY
TRBJ2-2 | NA | TRBV6-4 | ASSAGGELNTGELF
TRBJ2-7 | once | TRBV7-5 | ARSLSPVTGEQY